These 25 T cell receptor beta chains originate from one sample sequenced in a study of Graves' ophthalmopathy and Graves' hyperthyroidism. From RNA, the CDR3 regions of TCR beta chains were amplified and sequenced. Scientists carried out first-round RT-PCR using HTBI primers and then a second-round multiplex PCR. MiXCR, applied by TCRdb to the multiplex PCR reads, yields one record per CDR3 protein. The sample lists more than 150,000 distinct CDR3 sequences, about 40% occurring once. Sequences were obtained from peripheral blood. These receptors were taken from a woman in her forties with Graves' ophthalmopathy.

This clonotype was counted ten times or more. A much larger clonotype is one base distant, so this may be a read error. V usage is TRBV6-2 or TRBV6-3 and J usage is TRBJ2-5; D ambiguous. CDR3 size: 12 residues. Germline CDR1 is MNHEY and CDR2 is SVGEGT. The CDR3 region has the DNA TGTGCCTGCAGTTACTCCTGGGAGACCCAGTACTTC. Its translation is CACSYSWETQYF.

This clonotype was seen many times. The V gene is TRBV5-1, the J gene TRBJ1-1; 7 positions match TRBD1. The CDR3 is 15 amino acids. CDR1 and CDR2 from the germline V gene are SGHRS and YFSETQ. V lost 3 bases, J lost 4 bases, and 9 bases stayed unmatched. The CDR3 region is CASSSKSGGFTEAFF. CDR3 in DNA: TGCGCCAGCAGCTCTAAATCAGGGGGTTTCACTGAAGCTTTCTTT.

This chain uses TRBV24-1 with TRBJ2-5; D possibly corresponds to TRBD2 (6 bases). This CDR3 comprises 14 residues. Germline assignment: CDR1 KGHDR and CDR2 SFDVKD. V lost 2 bases and J 5 bases, leaving 11 bases between the germline ends. The CDR3 here is CATSDWGVGETQYF. CDR3 sequence (DNA): TGTGCCACCAGTGATTGGGGGGTAGGGGAGACCCAGTACTTC.

V gene TRBV6-2 or TRBV6-3 combines with J gene TRBJ1-3, with D unclear. The CDR3 covers 14 residues. Between the trimmed V and J ends, which lost 6 bases and 4 bases, there was a span of 13 bases. In germline, CDR1 is MNHEY, CDR2 SVGEGT. The CDR3 loop is CASSDRRLGNTIYF. The CDR3, as DNA: TGTGCCAGCAGCGACCGGCGTCTCGGAAACACCATATATTTT.

This chain uses TRBV28 with TRBJ2-7; TRBD2 aligns across 9 bases. With 2 bases clipped from V and 4 bases from J, the junction kept 3 bases outside the gene matches. Germline CDR1 and CDR2: MDHEN and SYDVKM. The CDR3 sequence is 14 residues long. CDR3 amino acids: CASSLLAGIYEQYF. The DNA of the CDR3 is TGTGCCAGCAGTTTACTAGCGGGGATATACGAGCAGTACTTC.

This chain connects TRBV20-1 to TRBJ1-2; 7 positions match TRBD1. Germline V lookup: CDR1 DFQATT, CDR2 SNEGSKA (reference sequence). The CDR3 spans 13 residues. The V gene end was trimmed by 6 bases and the J gene end by 1 base; junction bases not matched to a gene: 5. CDR3 bases: TGCAGTGCAACGGACAGGATTAACTATGGCTACACCTTC. Amino acid sequence: CSATDRINYGYTF.

This clonotype was detected many times. The chain combines TRBV13 with TRBJ1-2; 10 bases align to TRBD1. Germline loops: CDR1 PRHDT, CDR2 FYEKMQ (reference sequence). V was clipped by 5 bases and J by 8 bases; unmatched bases: 11. The CDR3 is made up of 15 amino acids. The CDR3 DNA follows: TGTGCCAGCAGCGAGAAAGCCCGGACAGGGGGAGGCTACACCTTC. This translates into CASSEKARTGGGYTF.

This chain joins TRBV6-2 or TRBV6-3 and TRBJ1-6, with D tentatively TRBD1 (5 bases). The germline V and J ends were trimmed by 5 bases and 5 bases, with 19 bases remaining between them. Germline CDR1 is MNHEY and CDR2 is SVGEGT. CDR3 size: 17 residues. In DNA form, the CDR3 reads TGTGCCAGCAGTCAGCGATCTACCAGGGTGCATAATTCACCCCTCCACTTT. Encoded protein: CASSQRSTRVHNSPLHF.

This clonotype was observed a single time. The V gene is TRBV11-2, the J gene TRBJ1-1; D call uncertain. Between the trimmed V and J ends, which lost 0 bases and 6 bases, there was a span of 8 bases. This CDR3 has 13 residues. Germline CDR1 is SGHAT and CDR2 is FQNNGV. CDR3 residues: CASSLDLYPEAFF. CDR3 in DNA: TGTGCCAGCAGCTTAGACTTATACCCTGAAGCTTTCTTT.

This clonotype appeared once. The chain has TRBV6-1 and TRBJ1-6; 7 bases map to TRBD1. This CDR3 is built from 15 residues. The J segment lost 7 bases and the V segment lost 6 bases, leaving 9 bases of the junction unmatched. Germline lookup yields CDR1 MNHNS and CDR2 SASEGT. The CDR3 region is CASRPHRGWNSPLHF. As DNA, the CDR3 is TGTGCCAGCAGGCCTCACAGGGGTTGGAATTCACCCCTCCACTTT.

This clonotype was counted at least ten times. This chain joins TRBV10-3 and TRBJ2-7; TRBD2 matches at 11 bases. Germline V lookup: CDR1 ENHRY, CDR2 SYGVKD. The junction had 13 bases not matched to a gene; V was cut back by 6 bases and J by 9 bases. CDR3 length equals 15 residues. The CDR3 coding sequence is TGTGCCATCAGGGACGACGGGACTAGCGGCTTGGGGCAGTACTTC. It translates to CAIRDDGTSGLGQYF.

This clonotype was detected many times. The V gene is TRBV9, the J gene TRBJ1-3, with D possibly TRBD1 on 6 matching bases. The CDR3 has 15 residues. The ends were cut back, 0 bases at V and 3 bases at J, with 10 bases in the middle. Germline V CDR1 and CDR2: SGDLS, YYNGEE. DNA of the CDR3: TGTGCCAGCAGCGTAGAACAGGGAGGTGGAAACACCATATATTTT. This encodes CASSVEQGGGNTIYF. Filled out from reference TRBV9 and TRBJ1-3, the complete variable domain reads DSGVTQTPKHLITATGQRVTLRCSPRSGDLSVYWYQQSLDQGLQFLIQYYNGEERAKGNILERFSAQQFPDLHSELNLSSLELGDSALYFCASSVEQGGGNTIYFGEGSWLTVV.

This clonotype was recorded at least ten times. V usage is TRBV7-9 and J usage is TRBJ1-2; TRBD1 aligns across 7 bases. The CDR3 is 14 residues long. After removal of 4 bases from V and 5 bases from J, the junction contained 7 bases not matched to a gene. Per germline, CDR1 SEHNR and CDR2 FQNEAQ (reference sequence). In DNA, the CDR3 is TGTGCCAGCAGCTCAATGACAGGGTTATATGGCTACACCTTC. Translated, it gives CASSSMTGLYGYTF.

This clonotype occurred many times. One base away lies a much larger clone, so this may be a sequencing read error. V usage is TRBV6-1 and J usage is TRBJ2-7; the D is unclear. The V gene's germline CDR1 is MNHNS and CDR2 SASEGT. The CDR3 spans 11 residues. This CDR3 is CASTLMREQHF. CDR3 DNA sequence: TGTGCCAGCACCCTCATGCGCGAGCAGCACTTC.

This clonotype was counted at least ten times. This rearrangement joins TRBV7-2 to TRBJ1-1, with TRBD1 identical over 9 bases. This CDR3 is built from 15 residues. CDR1 and CDR2 (germline): SGHTA, FQGNSA. The ends lost 4 bases at V and 2 bases at J; junction bases unmatched: 5. The CDR3 is CASSWGQGSNTEAFF. The DNA for the CDR3 is TGTGCCAGCAGCTGGGGACAGGGCTCTAACACTGAAGCTTTCTTT.

The chain links TRBV7-2 to TRBJ2-7; the match to TRBD2 covers 9 bases. Germline V gene lookup returns CDR1 SGHTA and CDR2 FQGNSA. Trimming cost V 3 bases and J 0 bases; bases outside gene matches: 3. The CDR3 is 15 residues long. The CDR3 sequence: CASSFHSGSSYEQYF. CDR3 nucleotide sequence: TGTGCCAGCAGCTTCCATAGCGGGAGCTCCTACGAGCAGTACTTC.

This clonotype was counted once. The rearrangement uses TRBV12-3 or TRBV12-4 and TRBJ2-7; 7 bases are shared with TRBD1. The ends lost 8 bases at V and 2 bases at J; junction bases unmatched: 9. This CDR3 comprises 14 residues. Here the CDR3 reads CASCRTGRTYEQYF. CDR3 DNA sequence: TGTGCCAGCTGCCGGACAGGAAGAACCTACGAGCAGTACTTC.

This clonotype was recorded at least ten times. The V and J genes are TRBV12-3 or TRBV12-4 and TRBJ1-3; a weak D match, TRBD1 (5 bases). The CDR3 runs to 14 residues. V was clipped by 6 bases and J by 8 bases, with 17 bases between them. In DNA, the CDR3 is TGTGCCAGCAGATATCACGTTGGAGGGGACACCATATATTTT. Translated, it gives CASRYHVGGDTIYF.

This chain uses TRBV12-3 or TRBV12-4 with TRBJ2-7; D unresolved. Trimming pared 1 base from V and 7 bases from J, leaving 5 bases between. The CDR3 extends over 11 amino acids. The chain's CDR3 is CASSLGPEQYF. Here the CDR3 DNA reads TGTGCCAGCAGTTTAGGGCCTGAGCAGTACTTC.

Many counts were recorded for this clonotype. The chain carries TRBV5-1 and TRBJ1-1; possible D gene TRBD1, 6 bases. The V end was cut by 3 bases, the J end by 1 base, with 10 bases between. CDR3 length equals 14 residues. Germline V lookup: CDR1 SGHRS, CDR2 YFSETQ. CDR3 sequence reads: CASSSEGQNTEAFF. The CDR3 DNA reads as TGCGCCAGCAGCTCCGAGGGACAGAACACTGAAGCTTTCTTT.

This clonotype was recorded many times. This chain joins TRBV7-2 and TRBJ2-7; a possible D gene is TRBD2 (5 bases). The CDR3 consists of 15 residues. The V and J ends lost 5 bases and 3 bases respectively, with 17 bases between them. Germline loops: CDR1 SGHTA, CDR2 FQGNSA. CDR3 sequence reads: CASSKTAGGFYEQYF. CDR3 nucleotides: TGTGCCAGCAGCAAAACGGCAGGAGGATTCTACGAGCAGTACTTC.

This clonotype was detected many times. V usage is TRBV27 and J usage is TRBJ2-5; 7 bases line up with TRBD1. Germline values: CDR1 MNHEY, CDR2 SMNVEV (reference sequence). The CDR3 loop spans 13 amino acids. After removal of 4 bases from V and 9 bases from J, the junction contained 8 bases not matched to a gene. CDR3 coding DNA: TGTGCCAGCAGTTCAATGACAGGGTGGGCCCAGTACTTC. Its protein product is CASSSMTGWAQYF.

This clonotype was recorded many times. The V call is TRBV28, the J call TRBJ2-5; 7 bases fit TRBD1. The CDR3 contains 17 residues. Germline V gene sequence: CDR1 MDHEN, CDR2 SYDVKM. Trimming took 5 bases from V and 1 from J; bases not matched to a gene: 13. The CDR3 DNA reads TGTGCCAGCAGTGCCCTCGGGGACAGTACCGTCCAAGAGACCCAGTACTTC. Translation: CASSALGDSTVQETQYF. The full variable domain, its missing parts supplied by reference TRBV28 and TRBJ2-5, is DVKVTQSSRYLVKRTGEKVFLECVQDMDHENMFWYRQDPGLGLRLIYFSYDVKMKEKGDIPEGYSVSREKKERFSLILESASTNQTSMYLCASSALGDSTVQETQYFGPGTRLLVL.

This clonotype was found a few times. The genes are TRBV6-1 and TRBJ2-7, with 7 bases aligning to TRBD1. The germline V gene encodes CDR1 MNHNS and CDR2 SASEGT. This CDR3 comprises 13 residues. The V segment lost 8 bases and the J segment 3 bases; nucleotides outside the gene matches: 7. Here the CDR3 reads CASGRTGDYEQYF. The CDR3 nucleotides read TGTGCCAGCGGACGGACAGGCGACTACGAGCAGTACTTC.

This clonotype was counted many times. The chain is built from TRBV24-1 and TRBJ2-7; TRBD1 agrees at 9 bases. The ends lost 3 bases at V and 2 bases at J; junction bases unmatched: 4. The CDR3 spans 15 residues. The germline CDR1 and CDR2 sequences are KGHDR and SFDVKD. The CDR3 region is CATSDPRQGAYEQYF. The CDR3, as DNA: TGTGCCACCAGTGATCCTCGACAGGGGGCCTACGAGCAGTACTTC.